A selection of T cell receptor beta chains follows, all from one sample in a study of vaccination and CD4 T cells after COVID-19. Their specific antigens are unknown. TCRdb re-called the PCR reads through MiXCR, storing one row per CDR3 protein. The profile shows fewer than 15,000 distinct CDR3 sequences, around half of them singletons. Sequenced input: CD4+ T cells from blood, cultured in vitro. Receptor source: a human donor who had recovered from COVID-19. The CDR3 runs from the conserved cysteine through the conserved F or W. A D gene is named only where the DNA matches it firmly. For some rows the clone size is stated as once, few or many, or as a class when expanded; others skip it.

>-|TRBV6-1|-|TRBJ1-2
CAVWEFSYGYTF
TGTGCTGTCTGGGAATTCTCCTATGGCTACACCTTC
>few|TRBV20-1|TRBD2|TRBJ2-4
CSATPTRGTSGGVAKNIQYF
TGCAGTGCTACCCCCACTCGGGGGACTAGCGGGGGGGTAGCCAAAAACATTCAGTACTTC
>-|TRBV6-5|-|TRBJ2-1
CASSWTDADEQFF
TGTGCCAGCAGTTGGACAGACGCCGATGAGCAGTTCTTC
>once|TRBV6-2/TRBV6-3|-|TRBJ2-5
CASSYTRETQYF
TGTGCCAGCAGTTACACTCGGGAGACCCAGTACTTC
>-|TRBV12-3/TRBV12-4|TRBD2|TRBJ2-3
CASSLSSGGWDTQYF
TGTGCCAGCAGTTTGAGTAGCGGGGGGTGGGATACGCAGTATTTT
>-|TRBV20-1|-|TRBJ1-6
CSARQGSESYNSPLHF
TGCAGTGCTAGGCAGGGATCGGAATCCTATAATTCACCCCTCCACTTT
>few|TRBV19|TRBD1|TRBJ1-5
CASRSGTGSSFWNQPQHF
TGTGCCAGTAGATCCGGGACAGGGAGTAGTTTTTGGAATCAGCCCCAGCATTTT
>-|TRBV20-1|-|TRBJ2-7
CSASKFSYEQYF
TGCAGTGCTTCCAAGTTCTCCTACGAGCAGTACTTC
>-|TRBV20-1|-|TRBJ2-7
CSARLRQTYEQYF
TGCAGTGCTAGGCTTCGACAGACCTACGAGCAGTACTTC
>few|TRBV7-9|-|TRBJ1-2
CASSPRTAEFLYTF
TGTGCCAGCAGCCCCAGGACAGCTGAGTTTCTCTACACCTTC
>-|TRBV4-1|-|TRBJ1-1
CASSQDFGRVTEAFF
TGCGCCAGCAGCCAAGACTTCGGCAGGGTCACTGAAGCTTTCTTT
>-|TRBV7-9|-|TRBJ1-1
CASTRLGGGTEAFF
TGTGCCAGCACCCGTCTTGGGGGAGGGACTGAAGCTTTCTTT
>few|TRBV10-3|TRBD1|TRBJ2-7
CAIRDLGQGDYEQYF
TGTGCCATCAGGGACTTGGGACAGGGCGACTACGAGCAGTACTTC
>-|TRBV20-1|-|TRBJ1-1
CSAPALGVNTEAFF
TGCAGTGCTCCGGCCCTCGGGGTGAACACTGAAGCTTTCTTT
>-|TRBV27|-|TRBJ2-7
CASSSRVLATYEQYF
TGTGCCAGCAGTTCCAGAGTTCTTGCAACCTACGAGCAGTACTTC
>-|TRBV7-9|-|TRBJ2-4
CASSLGVGSDKNIQYF
TGTGCCAGCAGCTTAGGAGTGGGTAGCGACAAAAACATTCAGTACTTC
>few|TRBV2|TRBD1|TRBJ2-4
CASGGQTLAKNIQYF
TGTGCCAGCGGGGGACAGACCCTAGCCAAAAACATTCAGTACTTC
>-|TRBV5-1|TRBD2|TRBJ2-2
CASSFPGLAGETNTGELFF
TGCGCCAGCAGCTTTCCGGGACTAGCGGGGGAAACGAACACCGGGGAGCTGTTTTTT
>-|TRBV6-1|-|TRBJ2-5
CASSEPPSAQYF
TGTGCCAGCAGTGAGCCCCCCTCCGCACAGTACTTC
>-|TRBV20-1|TRBD1|TRBJ2-7
CSAPGQGKYEQYF
TGCAGTGCACCGGGACAGGGAAAATACGAGCAGTACTTC
>once|TRBV7-9|-|TRBJ1-1
CASSLVGVVNTEAFF
TGTGCCAGCAGCTTAGTGGGGGTTGTAAACACTGAAGCTTTCTTT
>-|TRBV4-1|-|TRBJ2-3
CASSQATSTDTQYF
TGCGCCAGCAGCCAAGCGACTAGCACAGATACGCAGTATTTT
>-|TRBV5-3|TRBD1|TRBJ2-7
CASSPVTGAYEQYF
TGTGCCAGCAGCCCAGTGACAGGGGCCTACGAGCAGTACTTC
>few|TRBV7-8|-|TRBJ1-6
CASSLGRVTGSPLHF
TGTGCCAGCAGCTTAGGAAGGGTGACCGGTTCACCCCTCCACTTT
>-|TRBV2|TRBD1|TRBJ1-1
CASSEALTGGHTEAFF
TGTGCCAGCAGTGAAGCCCTGACAGGGGGACACACTGAAGCTTTCTTT
>-|TRBV11-3|TRBD1|TRBJ2-3
CASSRQGRGTDTQYF
TGTGCCAGCAGCCGACAGGGTAGGGGCACAGATACGCAGTATTTT
>once|TRBV7-9|TRBD1|TRBJ1-2
CASSQGADYGYTF
TGTGCCAGCTCACAGGGGGCTGACTATGGCTACACCTTC
>-|TRBV4-1|TRBD1|TRBJ1-2
CASSLLNSGQLGYTF
TGCGCCAGCAGCCTCCTAAACTCGGGACAGCTCGGCTACACCTTC
>few|TRBV20-1|-|TRBJ2-7
CSAKPGHPSSYEQYF
TGCAGTGCTAAACCGGGACACCCGAGCTCCTACGAGCAGTACTTC
>few|TRBV7-2|-|TRBJ2-1
CASSLVGARWDEQFF
TGTGCCAGCAGCTTAGTAGGGGCCCGGTGGGATGAGCAGTTCTTC
>large|TRBV6-1|-|TRBJ1-1
CASIGAGPFEAFF
TGTGCCAGCATAGGTGCAGGGCCATTTGAAGCTTTCTTT
>few|TRBV6-5|-|TRBJ1-1
CASSYEWGAKTEAFF
TGTGCCAGCAGTTACGAATGGGGGGCGAAGACTGAAGCTTTCTTT
>once|TRBV6-4|-|TRBJ2-4
CASSSDLAPSPYF
TGTGCCAGCAGTTCCGACCTCGCGCCTAGTCCCTACTTC
>-|TRBV7-6|-|TRBJ1-5
CASSPWADQPQHF
TGTGCCAGCAGCCCTTGGGCGGATCAGCCCCAGCATTTT
>-|TRBV19|-|TRBJ1-1
CASSISEFTEAFF
TGTGCCAGTAGTATATCCGAGTTCACTGAAGCTTTCTTT
>-|TRBV7-2|TRBD1|TRBJ1-1
CASSLRTGGNTEAFF
TGTGCCAGCAGCCTACGGACAGGGGGTAACACTGAAGCTTTCTTT
>-|TRBV5-1|TRBD1|TRBJ1-2
CASSFQGDGYTF
TGCGCCAGCAGCTTTCAGGGGGACGGCTACACCTTC
>-|TRBV27|-|TRBJ1-2
CASSLSQGRGYTF
TGTGCCAGCAGTTTATCGCAGGGACGTGGCTACACCTTC